This T cell receptor (beta chain) was recorded in a study of T cell responses to AZD1222 COVID-19 vaccine. Notes on the study in general: Spike-wide coverage was observed for vaccine-associated CD4 TCRs, with dominant responses at 160-218 and 743-854. Spike-specific TCR breadth and depth were elevated following two AZD1222 doses. Of spike-specific TCRs, nearly half reportedly target regions left unmutated in variants.

Sequencing was performed with immunoSEQ multiplex PCR; in TCRdb, only in-frame clones are kept and a portion is missing. The sample has roughly 60,000 clones, around 80% seen once; the top ten hold less than 4%. The germline gives CDR1 LGHDT, CDR2 YNNKEL (reference sequence). J was trimmed by 5 bases and V by 2 bases; bases with no gene match: 6. The CDR3 has 15 amino acids. Timing groups of about 4 and about 12 weeks for second doses were pooled. With regard to this clone: Its antigen is currently unknown.

This sample comprised peripheral blood, obtained 28 days after the second AZD1222 dose. The V call is TRBV3-1 (or the pseudogene TRBV3-2), the J call TRBJ2-5; 9 nucleotides line up with TRBD1. This TCR was sampled from an adult who received the AZD1222 COVID-19 vaccine. CDR3 bases: TGTGCCAGCAGCCAACAACAGGGGGCCGGGGAGACCCAGTACTTC. This translates into CASSQQQGAGETQYF.